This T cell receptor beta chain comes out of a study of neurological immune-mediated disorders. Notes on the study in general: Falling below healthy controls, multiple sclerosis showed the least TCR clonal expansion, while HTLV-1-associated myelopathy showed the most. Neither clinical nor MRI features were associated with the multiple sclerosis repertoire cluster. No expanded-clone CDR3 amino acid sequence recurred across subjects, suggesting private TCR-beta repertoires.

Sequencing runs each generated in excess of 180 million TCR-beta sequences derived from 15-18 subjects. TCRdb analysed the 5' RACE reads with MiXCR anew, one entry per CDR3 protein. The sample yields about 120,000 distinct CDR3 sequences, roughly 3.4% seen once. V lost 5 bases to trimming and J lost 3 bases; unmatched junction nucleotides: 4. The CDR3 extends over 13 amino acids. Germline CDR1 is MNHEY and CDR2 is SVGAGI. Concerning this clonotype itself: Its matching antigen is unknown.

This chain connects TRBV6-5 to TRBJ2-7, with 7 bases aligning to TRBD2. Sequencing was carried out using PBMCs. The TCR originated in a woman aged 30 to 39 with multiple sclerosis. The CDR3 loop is CASSPASGYEQYF. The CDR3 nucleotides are TGTGCCAGCAGTCCAGCTAGCGGCTACGAGCAGTACTTC.